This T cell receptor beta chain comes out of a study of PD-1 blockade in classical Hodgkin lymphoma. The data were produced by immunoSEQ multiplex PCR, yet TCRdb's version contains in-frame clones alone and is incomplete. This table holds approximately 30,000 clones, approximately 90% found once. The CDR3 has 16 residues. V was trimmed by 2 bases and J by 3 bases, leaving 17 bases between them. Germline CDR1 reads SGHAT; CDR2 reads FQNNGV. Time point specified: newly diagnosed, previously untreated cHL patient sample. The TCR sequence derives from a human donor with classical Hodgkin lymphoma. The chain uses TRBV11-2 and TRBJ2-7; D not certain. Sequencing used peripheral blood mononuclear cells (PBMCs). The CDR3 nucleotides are TGTGCCAGCAGCTTATGGGCCCAAGGCAGCTACTACGAGCAGTACTTC. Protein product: CASSLWAQGSYYEQYF.